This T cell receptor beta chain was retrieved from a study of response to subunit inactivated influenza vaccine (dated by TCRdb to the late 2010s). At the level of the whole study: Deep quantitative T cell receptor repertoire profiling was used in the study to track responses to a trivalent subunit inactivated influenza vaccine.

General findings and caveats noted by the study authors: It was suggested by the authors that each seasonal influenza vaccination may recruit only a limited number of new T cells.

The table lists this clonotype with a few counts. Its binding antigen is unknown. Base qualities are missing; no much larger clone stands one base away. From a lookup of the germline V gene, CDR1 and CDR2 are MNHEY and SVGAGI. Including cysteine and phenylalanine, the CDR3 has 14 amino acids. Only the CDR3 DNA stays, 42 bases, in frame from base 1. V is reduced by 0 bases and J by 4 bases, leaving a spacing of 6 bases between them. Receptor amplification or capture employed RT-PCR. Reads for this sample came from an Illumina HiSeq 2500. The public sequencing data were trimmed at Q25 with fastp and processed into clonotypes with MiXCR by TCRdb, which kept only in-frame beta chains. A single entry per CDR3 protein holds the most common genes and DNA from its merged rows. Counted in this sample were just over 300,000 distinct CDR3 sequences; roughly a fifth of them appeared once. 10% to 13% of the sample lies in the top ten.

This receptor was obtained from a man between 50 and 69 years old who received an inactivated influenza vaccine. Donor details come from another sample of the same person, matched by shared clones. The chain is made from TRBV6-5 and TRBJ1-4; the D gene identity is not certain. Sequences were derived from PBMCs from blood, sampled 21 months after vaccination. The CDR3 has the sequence CASSYSGSNEKLFF. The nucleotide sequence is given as TGTGCCAGCAGTTACTCGGGCAGTAATGAAAAACTGTTTTTT.